This section outlines one T cell receptor beta chain sequence together with its context. Antigen specificity is unknown. This sample was taken from a study of cytomegalovirus exposure and HLA in healthy donors. Study details: Some 90 million unique TCRs from HLA-typed donors were held in an early data release. Assignment to the Caucasian-associated ancestry cluster applied to approximately 80% of the roughly 400 genotyped donors. Study observations and caveats: Presence/absence analysis assumed near-uniform sequencing depth across donors. About 87% or about 30% of the time was how often most TCR beta V segments were productive, according to an earlier analysis.

The PCR employed 60 Vbeta primers together with 13 Jbeta primers. Generated by immunoSEQ multiplex PCR, the TCRdb table keeps only in-frame clones and is missing some. In the table there are more than 100,000 clones, 60% to 70% of which are singletons. The receptor's source is a woman between 45 and 60 years old in good health and CMV-seronegative. Sequenced material: PBMCs.

In DNA form, the CDR3 reads TGTGCCAGCAGTGTTTTCTATCGGGGTGCTACAGATACGCAGTATTTT. Translating gives CASSVFYRGATDTQYF. This chain links TRBV6-1 with TRBJ2-3; tentative D call: TRBD2 (5 bases). With 4 bases removed from V and 3 bases from J, the gap between germline ends came to 17 bases. CDR3 length: 16 amino acids. Germline V gene data show CDR1 as MNHNS and CDR2 as SASEGT.